The T cell receptor (beta chain) described here comes from a study of cytomegalovirus exposure and HLA in healthy donors. The study, taken as a whole, reports: Three chains linked to CMV were shown in vitro to be specific for CMV antigens.

Sequenced by immunoSEQ multiplex PCR; TCRdb stores in-frame clones only, minus some. The sample includes some 140,000 clones, about four fifths of them seen just once. CDR1 is SGHTA and CDR2 is FQGTGA in the germline V gene. CDR3 length equals 15 residues. Trimming removed 5 bases at V and 2 bases at J, with 13 bases between. Concerning this clone: Its target is unknown.

The specimen sequenced was PBMCs. The rearrangement links TRBV7-3 to TRBJ1-3; possible D gene TRBD1, 5 bases. This TCR was sampled from a woman aged 25 to 45 in good health and CMV-seronegative. CDR3: CASSLVGGPGNTIYF. The CDR3 DNA sequence: TGTGCCAGCAGCCTAGTGGGGGGACCTGGAAACACCATATATTTT.